This is a list of T cell receptor beta chains from one sample in a study of control samples from healthy donors and cancer patients. Only in-frame clones appear in the TCRdb table, and some are missing; sequencing was by immunoSEQ multiplex PCR. The sample records 100,000 to 150,000 clones, 80% to 95% being singletons. Sequenced sample: blood. The source is a woman between 50 and 59 years old in good health. Both conserved end residues are part of each CDR3. A D gene is named only where the DNA matches it firmly. Expanded clones get a size class; other rows say once, few or many, or leave the size out.

CDR3aa: CSASQGGGFNQPQHF
CDR3nt: TGCAGTGCTAGTCAAGGAGGGGGATTCAATCAGCCCCAGCATTTT
v_gene: TRBV20-1
len: 15
j_gene: TRBJ1-5
abundance: NA
d_gene: NA

CDR3aa: CASSLSGTGRQPQHF
CDR3nt: TGTGCCAGCAGTTTATCAGGGACAGGGAGGCAGCCCCAGCATTTT
v_gene: TRBV28
len: 15
j_gene: TRBJ1-5
abundance: NA
d_gene: TRBD1

CDR3aa: CASSASTGSSGNTIYF
CDR3nt: TGTGCCAGTAGTGCCTCGACAGGGTCGTCTGGAAACACCATATATTTT
v_gene: TRBV19
len: 16
j_gene: TRBJ1-3
abundance: NA
d_gene: TRBD1

CDR3aa: CASSPDRTLLHF
CDR3nt: TGTGCCAGCAGTCCCGACAGGACCCTTCTCCACTTT
v_gene: TRBV11-2
len: 12
j_gene: TRBJ1-6
abundance: NA
d_gene: NA

CDR3aa: CASSYSFDSNQPQHF
CDR3nt: TGTGCCAGCAGTTACAGCTTCGACAGCAATCAGCCCCAGCATTTT
v_gene: TRBV6-5
len: 15
j_gene: TRBJ1-5
abundance: NA
d_gene: NA

CDR3aa: CATSIRGRQSEAFF
CDR3nt: TGTGCCACCAGCATCAGAGGGAGACAGTCTGAAGCTTTCTTT
v_gene: TRBV15
len: 14
j_gene: TRBJ1-1
abundance: NA
d_gene: NA

CDR3aa: CASSPQDGYNSPLHF
CDR3nt: TGTGCCAGCAGTCCCCAGGACGGGTATAATTCACCCCTCCACTTT
v_gene: TRBV27
len: 15
j_gene: TRBJ1-6
abundance: NA
d_gene: NA

CDR3aa: CASSLTGSATNEKLFF
CDR3nt: TGCGCCAGCAGCCTAACGGGTAGTGCAACTAATGAAAAACTGTTTTTT
v_gene: TRBV5-1
len: 16
j_gene: TRBJ1-4
abundance: NA
d_gene: NA

CDR3aa: CASRGGMNTEAFF
CDR3nt: TGTGCCAGCAGAGGGGGGATGAACACTGAAGCTTTCTTT
v_gene: TRBV25-1
len: 13
j_gene: TRBJ1-1
abundance: NA
d_gene: NA

CDR3aa: CASSATPGTGLLEQYF
CDR3nt: TGTGCCAGCAGTGCTACCCCCGGGACAGGGCTACTCGAGCAGTACTTC
v_gene: TRBV6-1
len: 16
j_gene: TRBJ2-7
abundance: once
d_gene: TRBD1

CDR3aa: CASSLHYRGQTYEQYF
CDR3nt: TGTGCCAGCAGTTTACACTACAGGGGCCAAACCTACGAGCAGTACTTC
v_gene: TRBV28
len: 16
j_gene: TRBJ2-7
abundance: NA
d_gene: TRBD1

CDR3aa: CASKRDSGANVLTF
CDR3nt: TGTGCCAGCAAACGCGACTCTGGGGCCAACGTCCTGACTTTC
v_gene: TRBV19
len: 14
j_gene: TRBJ2-6
abundance: NA
d_gene: NA

CDR3aa: CASSIAGPSYEQYF
CDR3nt: TGTGCCAGCAGTATCGCTGGCCCTTCCTACGAGCAGTACTTC
v_gene: TRBV25-1
len: 14
j_gene: TRBJ2-7
abundance: NA
d_gene: NA

CDR3aa: CASSQTNTANSPLHF
CDR3nt: TGTGCCAGCAGCCAAACGAACACTGCTAATTCACCCCTCCACTTT
v_gene: TRBV4-2
len: 15
j_gene: TRBJ1-6
abundance: NA
d_gene: NA

CDR3aa: CASSTNSGMGGNEQFF
CDR3nt: TGTGCCAGTAGTACCAATAGCGGGATGGGGGGCAATGAGCAGTTCTTC
v_gene: TRBV19
len: 16
j_gene: TRBJ2-1
abundance: NA
d_gene: TRBD2

CDR3aa: CSVGQGFRSDTQYF
CDR3nt: TGCAGCGTCGGACAGGGGTTTAGATCAGATACGCAGTATTTT
v_gene: TRBV29-1
len: 14
j_gene: TRBJ2-3
abundance: NA
d_gene: TRBD1

CDR3aa: CASSLVDRGRAFF
CDR3nt: TGTGCCAGCAGCTTAGTAGACAGGGGGAGAGCTTTCTTT
v_gene: TRBV7-9
len: 13
j_gene: TRBJ1-1
abundance: NA
d_gene: TRBD1

CDR3aa: CASSEWKNIQYF
CDR3nt: TGTGCCAGCAGTGAATGGAAAAACATTCAGTACTTC
v_gene: TRBV6-1
len: 12
j_gene: TRBJ2-4
abundance: NA
d_gene: NA

CDR3aa: CASSQESGTPSHEQYF
CDR3nt: TGTGCCAGCAGCCAAGAGAGCGGGACCCCATCCCACGAGCAGTACTTC
v_gene: TRBV4-2
len: 16
j_gene: TRBJ2-7
abundance: many
d_gene: TRBD2

CDR3aa: CASSPRQRGGHEQFF
CDR3nt: TGTGCCAGCAGCCCTAGGCAGCGGGGCGGGCATGAGCAGTTCTTC
v_gene: TRBV3-1/TRBV3-2
len: 15
j_gene: TRBJ2-1
abundance: once
d_gene: TRBD2

CDR3aa: CASSSESNRGDGYTF
CDR3nt: TGTGCCAGCAGCTCAGAGAGTAACAGGGGAGATGGCTACACCTTC
v_gene: TRBV5-6
len: 15
j_gene: TRBJ1-2
abundance: NA
d_gene: TRBD1

CDR3aa: CASSLWSLAANTGELFF
CDR3nt: TGTGCCAGCAGCTTGTGGTCCTTAGCAGCGAACACCGGGGAGCTGTTTTTT
v_gene: TRBV5-6
len: 17
j_gene: TRBJ2-2
abundance: NA
d_gene: NA

CDR3aa: CASSPRGNTEAFF
CDR3nt: TGTGCCAGCTCACCAAGGGGGAACACTGAAGCTTTCTTT
v_gene: TRBV18
len: 13
j_gene: TRBJ1-1
abundance: NA
d_gene: NA

CDR3aa: CASSSGQGETDTQYF
CDR3nt: TGTGCCAGCAGCTCGGGACAGGGAGAGACAGATACGCAGTATTTT
v_gene: TRBV3-1/TRBV3-2
len: 15
j_gene: TRBJ2-3
abundance: NA
d_gene: TRBD1

CDR3aa: CASSIHSSGGFRDEQFF
CDR3nt: TGTGCCAGTAGTATCCACTCTAGCGGGGGGTTTCGTGACGAGCAGTTCTTC
v_gene: TRBV19
len: 17
j_gene: TRBJ2-1
abundance: NA
d_gene: TRBD2

CDR3aa: CASSLVGHGPYEQYF
CDR3nt: TGTGCCAGCAGCTTGGTGGGCCACGGACCCTACGAGCAGTACTTC
v_gene: TRBV5-6
len: 15
j_gene: TRBJ2-7
abundance: NA
d_gene: NA

CDR3aa: CASSLEGKNTGELFF
CDR3nt: TGTGCCAGCAGCTTAGAGGGGAAGAACACCGGGGAGCTGTTTTTT
v_gene: TRBV7-6
len: 15
j_gene: TRBJ2-2
abundance: NA
d_gene: NA

CDR3aa: CASSSGQWNTEAFF
CDR3nt: TGTGCCAGCAGTTCAGGACAATGGAACACTGAAGCTTTCTTT
v_gene: TRBV6-2/TRBV6-3
len: 14
j_gene: TRBJ1-1
abundance: few
d_gene: NA

CDR3aa: CASSVLAGGTDTQYF
CDR3nt: TGTGCCAGCAGTGTTCTAGCGGGAGGCACAGATACGCAGTATTTT
v_gene: TRBV2
len: 15
j_gene: TRBJ2-3
abundance: NA
d_gene: TRBD2

CDR3aa: CASSLGGIQYF
CDR3nt: TGTGCCAGCAGTTTAGGGGGAATTCAGTACTTC
v_gene: TRBV27
len: 11
j_gene: TRBJ2-4
abundance: NA
d_gene: NA

CDR3aa: CASSPILAGGVDTQYF
CDR3nt: TGTGCCAGCAGCCCCATACTAGCGGGGGGGGTAGATACGCAGTATTTT
v_gene: TRBV7-2
len: 16
j_gene: TRBJ2-3
abundance: NA
d_gene: TRBD2

CDR3aa: CASKSGQGLDGYTF
CDR3nt: TGCGCCAGCAAATCGGGACAGGGTTTGGATGGCTACACCTTC
v_gene: TRBV5-1
len: 14
j_gene: TRBJ1-2
abundance: NA
d_gene: TRBD1